The next 24 T cell receptor beta chains were all read from a single sample in a study of spatial heterogeneity in lung cancer (dated by TCRdb to between 2018 and 2020). The receptor library was made with 5' RACE. The sample was run on a NextSeq 500. TCRdb's own reprocessing of the public reads used fastp at Q25 and MiXCR and kept productive beta chains. Under each unique CDR3 protein, matching rows form one entry showing the most common genes and DNA. The sample table contains about 48,000 distinct CDR3 sequences; only one count was recorded for approximately 5.3% of them. The ten largest clones represent roughly 10% of the sample. The time point label corresponds to: sample taken at primary tumor resection. Without any cell sorting, TCR sequencing was performed on whole RNA extracted either from tumor and nontumor lung tissue or from cryopreserved PBMC samples. Here the sequenced sample was PBMCs, taken at surgery. The receptors come from a male donor with early-stage non-small cell lung cancer.

V is TRBV6-5 and J is TRBJ1-2, with a possible D match to TRBD1 (6 bases). The CDR3 is made up of 12 amino acids. Germline V gene sequence: CDR1 MNHEY, CDR2 SVGAGI. Deletions cut 5 bases from V and 8 bases from J, with 12 bases between. The CDR3 sequence: CASSPQGGGYTF. Here the CDR3 DNA reads TGTGCCAGCAGTCCACAGGGTGGCGGCTACACCTTC.

Ten or more counts support this clonotype. The chain couples TRBV28 to TRBJ2-5; D is unresolved. CDR1 and CDR2 from the germline V gene are MDHEN and SYDVKM. This CDR3 is built from 12 residues. Between the trimmed V and J ends, which lost 5 bases and 4 bases, there was a span of 8 bases. Here the CDR3 DNA reads TGTGCCAGCAGTCTCCTAAGAGAGACCCAGTACTTC. Residues: CASSLLRETQYF.

This clonotype was observed many times. The V call is TRBV28, the J call TRBJ2-6; 7 bases match TRBD1. The CDR3 sequence is 19 residues long. Germline trimming cut 0 bases from V and 0 bases from J; bases unmatched to any gene: 8. CDR1 and CDR2 (germline): MDHEN, SYDVKM. Written as DNA, the CDR3 is TGTGCCAGCAGTTTATGGGGGGACAGTTATAGCTCTGGGGCCAACGTCCTGACTTTC. Its protein is CASSLWGDSYSSGANVLTF.

This clonotype was observed many times. The chain employs TRBV5-1 and TRBJ2-6; D remains unclear. CDR1 is SGHRS, CDR2 YFSETQ, per germline. There are 17 residues in the CDR3. V was clipped by 0 bases and J by 2 bases, with 12 bases between them. CDR3 loop: CASSLEGRVTGANVLTF. CDR3 nucleotide sequence: TGCGCCAGCAGCTTGGAGGGTCGGGTTACTGGGGCCAACGTCCTGACTTTC. Using reference TRBV5-1 and TRBJ2-6 for the parts outside the CDR3, the full variable domain is KAGVTQTPRYLIKTRGQQVTLSCSPISGHRSVSWYQQTPGQGLQFLFEYFSETQRNKGNFPGRFSGRQFSNSRSEMNVSTLELGDSALYLCASSLEGRVTGANVLTFGAGSRLTVL.

This clonotype has a count of ten or more. CDR3: CASSYLGTSGTKETQYF. Here the CDR3 DNA reads TGCGCCAGCAGCTACCTAGGGACTAGCGGGACCAAAGAGACCCAGTACTTC. The chain is built from TRBV5-1 and TRBJ2-5; 13 nucleotides agree with TRBD2. Germline V gene lookup returns CDR1 SGHRS and CDR2 YFSETQ. This CDR3 region has 17 residues. The V gene end was trimmed by 3 bases and the J gene end by 3 bases; junction bases not matched to a gene: 8. Full variable domain (missing parts from reference TRBV5-1 and TRBJ2-5): KAGVTQTPRYLIKTRGQQVTLSCSPISGHRSVSWYQQTPGQGLQFLFEYFSETQRNKGNFPGRFSGRQFSNSRSEMNVSTLELGDSALYLCASSYLGTSGTKETQYFGPGTRLLVL.

The table lists this clonotype with many counts. V is TRBV20-1 and J is TRBJ1-5, with a weak D call TRBD1 (5 bases). This CDR3 contains 15 residues. Deletions cut 3 bases from V and 5 bases from J, with 17 bases between. The germline V gene has CDR1 DFQATT and CDR2 SNEGSKA (reference sequence). CDR3 in amino acids: CSARGLTGRDQPQHF. The CDR3 nucleotides are TGCAGTGCTAGGGGCTTAACGGGGCGCGATCAGCCCCAGCATTTT.

The sample holds many counts of this clonotype. This chain connects TRBV29-1 to TRBJ2-7, with TRBD2 identical over 7 bases. Germline trimming cut 4 bases from V and 2 bases from J; bases unmatched to any gene: 8. This CDR3 has 14 amino acids. Germline V gene data show CDR1 as SQVTM and CDR2 as ANQGSEA. This CDR3 reads CSVGAGAGPYEQYF. The CDR3 DNA is TGCAGCGTTGGGGCTGGAGCGGGACCCTACGAGCAGTACTTC.

This clonotype was recorded many times. V usage is TRBV23-1 and J usage is TRBJ2-7, with TRBD1 matching over 9 bases. TRBV23-1 counts as an open reading frame of uncertain function. CDR3 size: 18 residues. The junction had 15 bases not matched to a gene; V was cut back by 0 bases and J by 6 bases. CDR3 residues: CASSQSVPTGTGICEQYF. DNA of the CDR3: TGCGCCAGCAGTCAATCGGTCCCAACCGGGACAGGGATCTGCGAGCAGTACTTC.

There are many counts of this clonotype. This chain uses TRBV25-1 with TRBJ2-3, with 10 bases that match TRBD2. The CDR3 is made up of 15 amino acids. The trim removed 4 bases at V and 3 bases at J, leaving 4 bases unmatched. CDR1 is MGHDK and CDR2 is SYGVNS in the germline V gene. This CDR3 is CASSGLAGVTDTQYF. The DNA of the CDR3 is TGTGCCAGCAGTGGGCTAGCGGGAGTGACAGATACGCAGTATTTT.

This clonotype was recorded many times. This chain uses TRBV6-6 with TRBJ2-6; D is possibly TRBD2 (6 bases). V lost 2 bases to trimming and J lost 2 bases, with 13 bases between them. The CDR3 has 17 residues. Per germline, CDR1 MNHNY and CDR2 SVGAGI (reference sequence). CDR3: CASSYGEETPGANVLTF. CDR3 DNA sequence: TGTGCCAGCAGTTACGGGGAGGAAACCCCTGGGGCCAACGTCCTGACTTTC.

This clonotype was observed at least ten times. V gene TRBV20-1 combines with J gene TRBJ2-7, with TRBD1 as a possible D gene (5 bases). Germline V gene sequence: CDR1 DFQATT, CDR2 SNEGSKA (reference sequence). This CDR3 is built from 13 residues. Trimming pared 2 bases from V and 8 bases from J, leaving 16 bases between. The CDR3 DNA follows: TGCAGTGCTAGAATAGAGGACATGAGGAAGCAGTACTTC. Its translation: CSARIEDMRKQYF.

This clonotype occurred many times. V and J are TRBV14 and TRBJ2-7, with TRBD2 as a possible D gene (6 bases). Germline CDR1 reads SGHDN; CDR2 reads FVKESK. Trimming removed 0 bases at V and 4 bases at J, with 25 bases between. The CDR3 length is 19 residues. The CDR3 DNA reads as TGTGCCAGCAGCCAAGAAGGTTACTTGGGGGGACCTTTGGGATACGAGCAGTACTTC. Its translation is CASSQEGYLGGPLGYEQYF.

This clonotype was seen a few times. This chain connects TRBV6-5 to TRBJ2-7, with 8 bases fitting TRBD1. CDR3 length: 14 amino acids. Per germline, CDR1 MNHEY and CDR2 SVGAGI. Germline trimming cut 5 bases from V and 3 bases from J; bases unmatched to any gene: 6. CDR3 amino acids: CASSRDRGLYEQYF. CDR3 DNA: TGTGCCAGCAGTCGAGACAGGGGTCTCTACGAGCAGTACTTC.

The rearrangement links TRBV9 to TRBJ2-6, with 8 bases lining up with TRBD1. With 4 bases clipped from V and 4 bases from J, the junction kept 10 bases outside the gene matches. The germline V gene encodes CDR1 SGDLS and CDR2 YYNGEE. This CDR3 is built from 17 residues. The CDR3 reads CASSPLTGVAGANVLTF. The CDR3 bases are TGTGCCAGCAGCCCTCTGACAGGGGTTGCCGGGGCCAACGTCCTGACTTTC.

This clonotype has just a few counts. The V call is TRBV12-3 or TRBV12-4, the J call TRBJ2-7, with 8 bases aligning to TRBD1. The V gene end was trimmed by 6 bases and the J gene end by 3 bases; junction bases not matched to a gene: 10. The CDR3 contains 15 residues. The CDR3 is CASSHRDRLNYEQYF. The CDR3 DNA reads as TGTGCCAGCAGCCACCGGGACAGGCTGAACTACGAGCAGTACTTC.

In its sample, this clonotype was seen many times. The chain couples TRBV27 to TRBJ2-4; the D gene is possibly TRBD2 (6 bases). Germline V CDR1 and CDR2: MNHEY, SMNVEV (reference sequence). CDR3 length: 16 residues. The V and J ends lost 3 bases and 0 bases respectively, with 12 bases between them. CDR3 loop: CASSFRAGLAKNIQYF. CDR3 nucleotide sequence: TGTGCCAGCAGTTTTCGAGCGGGTTTAGCCAAAAACATTCAGTACTTC.

The V call is TRBV12-3 or TRBV12-4, the J call TRBJ2-1, with TRBD2 as a possible D gene (6 bases). The CDR3 has 15 amino acids. V lost 5 bases to trimming and J lost 0 bases, with 11 bases between them. In DNA form, the CDR3 reads TGTGCCAGCAGTGCTAGCGTGAGCTCCTACAATGAGCAGTTCTTC. It is translated as CASSASVSSYNEQFF.

This clonotype has a count of ten or more. The V call is TRBV9, the J call TRBJ2-1; 8 bases match TRBD2. Trimming at V came to 4 bases and at J to 3 bases, leaving 6 bases not matched to a gene. CDR3 length: 15 residues. Germline CDR1 reads SGDLS; CDR2 reads YYNGEE. The DNA for the CDR3 is TGTGCCAGCAGCCCCAGCGGGAGTGGCTACAATGAGCAGTTCTTC. Translation gives CASSPSGSGYNEQFF. The full variable domain, in which reference TRBV9 and TRBJ2-1 provide the parts outside the CDR3, is DSGVTQTPKHLITATGQRVTLRCSPRSGDLSVYWYQQSLDQGLQFLIQYYNGEERAKGNILERFSAQQFPDLHSELNLSSLELGDSALYFCASSPSGSGYNEQFFGPGTRLTVL.

The rearrangement links TRBV7-2 to TRBJ2-7; the D gene is possibly TRBD1 (5 bases). The CDR3 totals 13 residues. Between the trimmed V and J ends, which lost 1 base and 7 bases, there was a span of 11 bases. Germline lookup yields CDR1 SGHTA and CDR2 FQGNSA. CDR3: CASSLVFREEQYF. The CDR3 DNA is TGTGCCAGCAGCTTAGTTTTCAGGGAAGAGCAGTACTTC.

In its sample, this clonotype ranks as medium-sized. V gene TRBV27 combines with J gene TRBJ2-3; D remains ambiguous. Per the germline V gene, CDR1 is MNHEY and CDR2 is SMNVEV (reference sequence). Between the trimmed V and J ends, which lost 4 bases and 4 bases, there was a span of 9 bases. The CDR3 covers 13 residues. The CDR3 DNA reads TGTGCCAGCAGTTCACAGTACGCAGATACGCAGTATTTT. This sequence encodes CASSSQYADTQYF.

This clonotype was observed many times. The genes are TRBV12-3 or TRBV12-4 and TRBJ2-1, with 10 bases identical to TRBD1. The V gene end was trimmed by 6 bases and the J gene end by 9 bases; junction bases not matched to a gene: 5. The CDR3 has 13 amino acids. CDR3 residues: CASRRQGASEQFF. The CDR3 coding sequence is TGTGCCAGCAGACGACAGGGGGCGAGTGAGCAGTTCTTC.

This clonotype has a handful of counts. The chain uses TRBV19 and TRBJ2-7; possibly TRBD1 or TRBD2 for D (7 bases each). The V end lost 6 bases, the J end lost 0 bases, and 15 bases lay between the germline ends. The CDR3 consists of 15 residues. Germline V gives CDR1 LNHDA, CDR2 SQIVND (reference sequence). CDR3 residues: CASRSDRTSSYEQYF. CDR3 DNA: TGTGCCAGTAGATCGGACAGGACTAGCTCCTACGAGCAGTACTTC. The variable domain in full, with the rest retrieved from reference TRBV19 and TRBJ2-7, is DGGITQSPKYLFRKEGQNVTLSCEQNLNHDAMYWYRQDPGQGLRLIYYSQIVNDFQKGDIAEGYSVSREKKESFPLTVTSAQKNPTAFYLCASRSDRTSSYEQYFGPGTRLTVT.

This clonotype was recorded at least ten times. The gene calls are TRBV10-3 and TRBJ2-3; 7 positions agree with TRBD2. V was clipped by 6 bases and J by 2 bases; unmatched bases: 8. The V gene's germline CDR1 is ENHRY and CDR2 SYGVKD. The CDR3 totals 15 residues. For the CDR3, the DNA is TGTGCCATCAGGGGCGCGGGAGCCGACACAGATACGCAGTATTTT. It yields the protein CAIRGAGADTDTQYF.

In this sample, this clonotype turned up many times. This chain links TRBV4-1 with TRBJ1-2; D is possibly TRBD1 (5 bases). Germline CDR1 is MGHRA and CDR2 is YSYEKL. V was trimmed by 0 bases and J by 4 bases, leaving 12 bases between them. The CDR3 spans 15 residues. This CDR3 reads CASSQEYQGAYGYTF. CDR3 bases: TGCGCCAGCAGCCAAGAGTACCAGGGTGCCTATGGCTACACCTTC.